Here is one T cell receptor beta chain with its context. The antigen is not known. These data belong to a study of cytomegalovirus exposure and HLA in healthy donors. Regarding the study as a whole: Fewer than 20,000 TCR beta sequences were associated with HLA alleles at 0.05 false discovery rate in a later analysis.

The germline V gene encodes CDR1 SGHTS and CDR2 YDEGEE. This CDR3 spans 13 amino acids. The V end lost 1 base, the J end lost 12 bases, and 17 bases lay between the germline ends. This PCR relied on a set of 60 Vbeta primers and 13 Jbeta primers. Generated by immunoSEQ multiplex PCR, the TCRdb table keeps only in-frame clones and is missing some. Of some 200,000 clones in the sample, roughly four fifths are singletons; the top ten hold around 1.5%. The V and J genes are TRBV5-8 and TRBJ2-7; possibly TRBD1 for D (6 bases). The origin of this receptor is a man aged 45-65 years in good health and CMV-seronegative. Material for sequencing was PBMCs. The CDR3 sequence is CASSLRQEPTRYF. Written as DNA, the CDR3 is TGTGCCAGCAGCTTGAGACAGGAACCGACTCGGTACTTC.